This T cell receptor beta chain was captured by sequencing in a study of Ad26.COV2.S vaccination and SARS-CoV-2 variants. In the study overall: Dosing was one shot or two shots 56 days apart.

Repertoires were generated with immunoSEQ multiplex PCR, while TCRdb's copy carries only in-frame clones and drops some. The sample holds about 250,000 clones; around 87% are singletons and the top ten take approximately 3.4%. Treatment defined: roughly 19 received Ad26.COV2.S at low or high dose, single or two shots; several received placebo; per-sample allocation not given. Sampling took place 63 days after the first vaccine or placebo injection. It was Wuhan-strain SARS-CoV-2 spike that the Ad26 vaccine vector expressed. From germline, CDR1 is SGHAT and CDR2 FQDESV (reference sequence). V gave up 0 bases and J gave up 8 bases, with 16 bases separating them. CDR3 length: 15 amino acids.

This chain uses TRBV11-1 with TRBJ1-1; perhaps TRBD1 as D (5 bases). Sequenced material: peripheral blood, taken in a trial of Ad26.COV2.S vaccine versus placebo. This clonotype was sampled from a person aged 18 to 59 who received the Ad26.COV2.S COVID-19 vaccine or a placebo. CDR3 amino acids: CASSLAGTAGREAFF. The DNA for the CDR3 is TGTGCCAGCAGCTTAGCCGGGACCGCGGGGAGGGAAGCTTTCTTT.